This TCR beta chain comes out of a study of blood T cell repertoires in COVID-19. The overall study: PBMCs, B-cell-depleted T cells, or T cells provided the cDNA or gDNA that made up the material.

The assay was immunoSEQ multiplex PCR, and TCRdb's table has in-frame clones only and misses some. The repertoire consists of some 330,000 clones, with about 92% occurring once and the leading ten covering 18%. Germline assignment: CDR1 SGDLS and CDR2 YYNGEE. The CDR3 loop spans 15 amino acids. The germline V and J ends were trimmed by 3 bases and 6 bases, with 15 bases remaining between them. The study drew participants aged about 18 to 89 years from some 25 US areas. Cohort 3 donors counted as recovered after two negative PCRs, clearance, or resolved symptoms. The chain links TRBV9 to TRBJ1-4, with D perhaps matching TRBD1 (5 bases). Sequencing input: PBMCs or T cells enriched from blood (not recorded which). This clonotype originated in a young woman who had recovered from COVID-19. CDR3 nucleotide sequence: TGTGCCAGCAGCGGCAAAAGACAGACTGATGAAAAACTGTTTTTT. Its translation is CASSGKRQTDEKLFF.